Below are 14 T cell receptor beta chains sequenced from a single sample in a study of OX40 agonist ivuxolimab in advanced cancers. Sequencing used immunoSEQ multiplex PCR; TCRdb keeps in-frame clones, though not all of them. The sample lists roughly 8,600 clones, under 85% occurring once. Source: CD4+ or CD8+ T cells sorted from blood, taken in a trial of the OX40 agonist ivuxolimab. The receptors come from an adult with an advanced solid tumor such as melanoma, head and neck, liver or kidney cancer.

This sequence joins TRBV6-6 and TRBJ1-4; D ambiguous. V lost 1 base to trimming and J lost 4 bases, with 7 bases between them. CDR3 length equals 14 residues. CDR1 is MNHNY and CDR2 is SVGAGI in the germline V gene (reference sequence). The CDR3 DNA reads TGTGCCAGCAGTTACTGGGCAGTTAATGAAAAACTGTTTTTT. Protein sequence: CASSYWAVNEKLFF.

This rearrangement joins TRBV7-6 to TRBJ2-1; 10 positions match TRBD2. The CDR3 consists of 18 residues. Trimming cost V 2 bases and J 7 bases; bases outside gene matches: 14. Per the germline V gene, CDR1 is SGHVS and CDR2 is FNYEAQ. CDR3 protein: CASSLRKGSGGALNEQFF. CDR3 coding DNA: TGTGCCAGCAGCTTAAGAAAGGGGAGCGGGGGGGCCCTGAATGAGCAGTTCTTC.

CDR3 sequence: CASSSIDRPNSYEQYF. The CDR3 nucleotides are TGTGCCAGCAGCTCTATCGACCGACCAAACTCCTACGAGCAGTACTTC. This chain links TRBV7-6 with TRBJ2-7; the D is unclear. The CDR3 spans 16 residues. Per the germline V gene, CDR1 is SGHVS and CDR2 is FNYEAQ. Trimming removed 4 bases from V and 0 bases from J, with 16 bases in between.

The chain uses TRBV6-6 and TRBJ2-1, with a tentative D call TRBD1 (6 bases). This CDR3 has 14 amino acids. Germline assignment: CDR1 MNHNY and CDR2 SVGAGI (reference sequence). Trimming shortened V by 7 bases and J by 6 bases, and 16 bases separated the two germline ends. CDR3 in amino acids: CASTAGDGGNEQFF. For the CDR3, the DNA is TGTGCCAGCACCGCAGGGGATGGGGGCAATGAGCAGTTCTTC.

The chain is built from TRBV7-9 and TRBJ2-3; 11 positions agree with TRBD2. Germline lookup yields CDR1 SEHNR and CDR2 FQNEAQ (reference sequence). The CDR3 has 15 amino acids. J was trimmed by 6 bases and V by 6 bases; bases with no gene match: 8. CDR3 coding DNA: TGTGCCAGCAGTTTTAGCGGGGGGGCTGTCGATACGCAGTATTTT. Its protein product is CASSFSGGAVDTQYF.

The V gene is TRBV7-2, the J gene TRBJ2-3; the D is unclear. The CDR3 sequence is 14 residues long. CDR1 and CDR2 (germline): SGHTA, FQGNSA. V dropped 1 base and J dropped 6 bases, with 11 bases sitting between them. CDR3 region: CASSLDGPADTQYF. In DNA, the CDR3 is TGTGCCAGCAGCTTAGACGGACCCGCGGATACGCAGTATTTT.

V gene TRBV4-2 combines with J gene TRBJ1-3; D unclear. V was shortened by 4 bases and J by 0 bases, with 13 bases between the two germline ends. Germline CDR1 LGHNA, CDR2 YNFKEQ. The length of the CDR3 is 16 residues. CDR3 residues: CASSRREGDSGNTIYF. CDR3 nucleotides: TGTGCCAGCAGCCGGCGCGAGGGAGACTCTGGAAACACCATATATTTT.

The chain carries TRBV28 and TRBJ2-3, with TRBD2 identical over 8 bases. V trimming: 2 bases; J trimming: 2 bases; junction bases outside the gene matches: 6. This CDR3 has 16 residues. CDR1 and CDR2 from the germline V gene are MDHEN and SYDVKM. CDR3 sequence (DNA): TGTGCCAGCAGTTTAATCATAGCGGGGAACACAGATACGCAGTATTTT. Translated, it gives CASSLIIAGNTDTQYF.

The sample holds one count of this clone. The rearrangement uses TRBV7-2 and TRBJ2-2; D possibly uses TRBD1 or TRBD2 (5 bases each). CDR3 length: 14 amino acids. V lost 5 bases and J 3 bases, leaving 10 bases between the germline ends. Germline V gene data show CDR1 as SGHTA and CDR2 as FQGNSA. In DNA form, the CDR3 reads TGTGCCAGCAGCCCGGGACCCTACACCGGGGAGCTGTTTTTT. Its protein is CASSPGPYTGELFF.

The rearrangement uses TRBV7-9 and TRBJ2-7; D gene ambiguous. Germline CDR1 is SEHNR and CDR2 is FQNEAQ (reference sequence). The CDR3 consists of 11 residues. V dropped 5 bases and J dropped 7 bases, with 9 bases sitting between them. CDR3: CASSSVWEQYF. The CDR3 bases are TGTGCCAGCAGCAGTGTGTGGGAGCAGTACTTC.

CDR3 amino acids: CASSNGLEKLFF. The DNA for the CDR3 is TGTGCCAGTAGTAACGGACTTGAAAAACTGTTTTTT. The genes are TRBV19 and TRBJ1-4, with D hard to call. The CDR3 has 12 residues. Looked up from germline, CDR1 is LNHDA and CDR2 is SQIVND (reference sequence). V was shortened by 4 bases and J by 7 bases, with 7 bases between the two germline ends.

The rearrangement uses TRBV19 and TRBJ2-5, with D perhaps being TRBD1 or TRBD2 (5 bases each). Germline V gives CDR1 LNHDA, CDR2 SQIVND (reference sequence). The V end was cut by 5 bases, the J end by 2 bases, with 9 bases between. The CDR3 consists of 13 residues. The CDR3 DNA reads TGTGCCAGTAGTGGGGGAACGCAAGAGACCCAGTACTTC. Protein: CASSGGTQETQYF.

The J gene is TRBJ1-2, the V gene TRBV9, with 10 bases lining up with TRBD1. The ends lost 5 bases at V and 1 base at J; junction bases unmatched: 2. There are 14 residues in the CDR3. The V gene's germline CDR1 is SGDLS and CDR2 YYNGEE. As DNA, the CDR3 is TGTGCCAGCAGGGGGACAGGGGATAACTATGGCTACACCTTC. As protein: CASRGTGDNYGYTF.

This clone has just a few counts. The chain is built from TRBV6-4 and TRBJ2-3, with TRBD2 as a possible D gene (6 bases). V lost 0 bases, J lost 3 bases, and 13 bases lay in between. In germline, CDR1 is MRHNA, CDR2 SNTAGT. CDR3 size: 16 residues. CDR3 protein: CASSDSGGKGTDTQYF. The CDR3 nucleotides are TGTGCCAGCAGTGACTCGGGGGGAAAGGGGACAGATACGCAGTATTTT.